This record covers a single T cell receptor (beta chain). Which antigen it targets is not known. No qualities accompany the bases; no much larger clone lies one base away. Cut back by 3 bases and 1 base, the V and J ends lie 10 bases apart. The CDR1 and CDR2 encoded by the germline V gene (reference sequence) are LNHDA and SQIVND. The CDR3 numbers 15 residues from cysteine through phenylalanine. The only DNA kept is the CDR3, 45 bases in frame from the first base. Using the deep immunoSEQ assay, multiplex PCR amplified TCR CDR3 regions from genomic DNA. Extracted genomic DNA from each cell subset was spread evenly across all wells of several immunoSEQ 96-well plates, with each plate serving as a replicate. For sorted subsets, approximately 210 ng of genomic DNA, equivalent to tens of thousands of T cell genomes, went into each replicate PCR. Purified libraries were measured with a Qubit 3.0 fluorometer, size-checked on a Bioanalyzer 2100, and measured again with the KAPA Library Quantification kit. Every immunoSEQ 96-well plate was sequenced on a dedicated single-read 150-cycle Illumina NextSeq 550 flow cell. Regarding the original processing steps: Because only junctional sequences without quality scores were contained in the immunoSEQ output, filtering matching that applied to full-length reads could not be performed. Sequences were annotated with PyIR, a Python wrapper for IgBLAST v1.9, and V/J genes and CDR3 were assigned using IMGT germline references. Reads with weak V/J assignments (E-value above 1e-6), missing CDR3, stop codons, out-of-frame junctions, or ambiguous translated residues were removed. V3J clonotypes were defined as sequences sharing an identical inferred V gene, J gene, and CDR3 amino acid sequence. The percentage overlap between two repertoires was calculated by dividing the number of shared unique clonotypes by the size of the smaller repertoire. RTK rarefaction, the Chao1 estimator, and Recon v2.1 estimates of unobserved clonotypes were used to assess repertoire richness. For all TCRbeta clonotypes obtained by the gDNA method from a few donors, generation probabilities were computed with OLGA. TCRdb re-hosts the immuneACCESS table, in-frame sequences only. Its copies lack some clones; in the studies checked, an unresolved V gene accounts for under half of them, and the cause for the rest is not known. That table supplies the V and J calls and clone size; D and trimming were determined from the DNA. The sample has 1,400,000 or so clones on record, approximately 98.5% of them singletons. Clones ranked in the top ten supply about 0.4% of the sample.

This sample was taken from a study of shared clonotypes between healthy human individuals (dated by TCRdb to about 2020). As for the study more broadly: The cohort comprised a couple of women and a few men aged 18 to 49 years. Different laboratories and diverse techniques were used to prepare libraries and sequence TCR repertoires, to increase sequencing depth and limit assay-specific biases. For each donor, CD4 naive and CD4 memory were each run on three plates, CD8 naive on two plates, and CD8 memory on one plate. Leukapheresis yielded between about 0.94 and 9.5 billion PBMCs per donor. The study deeply sequenced blood TCR repertoires of roughly five healthy adults to estimate repertoire size and the extent of clonotype sharing between individuals.

Points the paper makes about the study in general: Only blood was sampled, and tissue TCR repertoires likely differ from those in blood. Estimated clonotype richness was generally larger for naive than for memory subsets. Incomplete sequencing was indicated by rarefaction of sorted-subset datasets, despite the large sequencing depth. Because the study included a small number of donors, the genetic and exposure-history diversity represented was limited. Compared with non-shared clonotypes, the clonotypes found in all four sorted-subset donors had higher generation probabilities. Pairwise subsampling indicated that sequencing depth was expected to affect the degree of clonotype sharing among donors. Across a few donors, roughly 5.4% of naive CD4, approximately 3.6% of naive CD8, 2% to 2.5% of memory CD4, and 0.4% of memory CD8 clonotypes were shared.

Donors were healthy HIV-negative adults with no recently reported acute infections or vaccinations. All donors were Caucasian adults living in Nashville, Tennessee, USA. CD4+ T cells were enriched by magnetic negative selection, after which naive cells were positively selected on CD45RA and the negative fraction was taken as the memory subset. After blood collection by leukapheresis, PBMCs were isolated using Ficoll-Histopaque density gradient centrifugation and then cryopreserved in the vapor phase of liquid nitrogen. Analytical flow cytometry was used to check the purity and quantity of every magnetically sorted T cell population. Each sorted fraction had its genomic DNA isolated and then quantified by UV absorbance on a Nanodrop 2000c.

Sequences were obtained from naive CD4+ T cells sorted from blood. The cell subset or site label corresponds to: CD45RA+ positively selected. The V gene is TRBV19 and the J gene is TRBJ2-1, with an unclear D gene assignment. This clonotype was sampled from a man younger than 45 in good health. The CDR3 loop reads CASSIPPYSYNEQFF. The DNA reads TGTGCCAGTAGTATCCCCCCCTATTCCTACAATGAGCAGTTCTTC.